This TCR beta chain was sequenced during a study of OX40 agonist ivuxolimab in advanced cancers. Study background: Ivuxolimab is an agonistic anti-OX40 (CD134) antibody, and patients were treated with it. Participants could have had prior anti-PD-1, anti-PD-L1 or anti-CTLA-4 therapy, and less than 45% had some. Findings and caveats of the study: CD4+ and CD8+ T cells in blood underwent clonal expansion by week 6 at 0.1 to 3.0 mg/kg.

TCRdb's table, derived via immunoSEQ multiplex PCR, lists solely in-frame clones and lacks some. The table shows nearly 50,000 clones, with 70% to 90% occurring only once. Note on this clone: Its target is unknown.

V lost 1 base to trimming and J lost 2 bases, with 11 bases between them. The germline CDR1 and CDR2 sequences are SGHTA and FQGNSA. CDR3 length equals 15 residues. The specimen comprised CD4+ or CD8+ T cells sorted from blood, sampled in a trial of the OX40 agonist ivuxolimab. The chain links TRBV7-2 to TRBJ2-5, with a tentative D call TRBD2 (6 bases). This clonotype was sampled from an adult with an advanced solid tumor such as melanoma, head and neck, liver or kidney cancer. The CDR3 spells CASSLGGGVQETQYF. CDR3 in DNA: TGTGCCAGCAGCTTAGGGGGCGGGGTTCAAGAGACCCAGTACTTC.